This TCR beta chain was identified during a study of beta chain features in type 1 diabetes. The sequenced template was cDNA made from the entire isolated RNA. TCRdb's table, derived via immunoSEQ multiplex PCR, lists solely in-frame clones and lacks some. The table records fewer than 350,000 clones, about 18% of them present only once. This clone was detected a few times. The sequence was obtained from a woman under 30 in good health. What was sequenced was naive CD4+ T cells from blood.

The CDR3 nucleotides read TGCAGCGTTGGACAGGGAGGAGCTGAAGCTTTCTTT. This encodes CSVGQGGAEAFF. The chain combines TRBV29-1 with TRBJ1-1; TRBD1 matches at 7 bases. The V and J ends lost 4 bases and 6 bases, in that order; junction bases with no gene match: 5. Per the germline V gene, CDR1 is SQVTM and CDR2 is ANQGSEA. The CDR3 has 12 residues.